The rows below give T cell receptor beta chains drawn from one sample of a study of blood T cell repertoires in COVID-19. Method: immunoSEQ multiplex PCR; TCRdb's copy keeps in-frame clones and lacks some. The sample shows about 180,000 clones, approximately 86% of them seen only once. The specimen sequenced was peripheral blood. Receptors were obtained from a man aged 50 to 60 with active or convalescent COVID-19. Each CDR3 is given without its conserved first and last residue. Fields, in order: V gene, D gene, J gene, CDR3 protein. A D gene is named only where the DNA matches it firmly.

TRBV20-1	TRBD2	TRBJ2-3	SASRLAGVVDTQY
TRBV18	TRBD1	TRBJ1-6	ASSPPGQGVSPLH
TRBV13	.	TRBJ2-7	ASSLGRSTYEQY
TRBV21-1	.	TRBJ1-1	ASSAGTGVTEAF
TRBV5-1	TRBD1	TRBJ2-2	ASSRAGTANTGELF
TRBV9	.	TRBJ1-6	ASSVADIAHSPLH
TRBV6-5	.	TRBJ1-2	ASTKSRNYGYT
TRBV12-3/TRBV12-4	.	TRBJ1-5	ASSTNRDQPQH
TRBV6-1	TRBD1	TRBJ2-3	ASSEQGVGTQY
TRBV20-1	.	TRBJ1-1	SARTDTEAF
TRBV5-6	.	TRBJ2-3	ASSLEGLPTDTQY
TRBV5-4	.	TRBJ1-4	ASSLPGSQEKLF
TRBV2	TRBD1	TRBJ1-2	ARTGGYYGYT
TRBV5-4	.	TRBJ2-5	ASSLYLPGQETQY
TRBV9	TRBD2	TRBJ2-5	ASSASGGLQETQY
TRBV16	.	TRBJ1-2	ASSRTASYGYT
TRBV5-4	.	TRBJ1-3	ASSGEGRSGNTIY
TRBV5-8	TRBD1	TRBJ2-3	ASRHQGVAQY
TRBV19	.	TRBJ2-7	ASRGRGLDEQY
TRBV7-8	TRBD1	TRBJ2-3	ASSLQGAQADTQY
TRBV6-2/TRBV6-3	TRBD2	TRBJ2-3	ASSPKREGVSGTDTQY
TRBV6-5	.	TRBJ1-1	ASSYGRGRGEAF